This paragraph reports one T cell receptor beta chain. Its antigen remains undetermined. Per-base qualities were not stored, and no clone one base away is much larger. In the prospective study, participants were about 18 to 95 years old, resided in about two dozen geographic areas of the United States, and were enrolled through a virtual design. To assign participants to cohorts, the prospective study relied on clinical history that participants themselves reported in a screening survey and a study questionnaire. In the prospective study, mobile phlebotomists collected whole blood, serum and a nasopharyngeal or oropharyngeal swab from each participant. Additional blood draws and questionnaires over an approximately 2-month period could optionally be provided by prospective study participants. Before DNA extraction, prospective study blood samples were shipped either frozen or at room temperature.

TCRbeta CDR3 regions were amplified from genomic DNA using the immunoSEQ Assay, a bias-controlled multiplex PCR. The study's processing was this. Nucleated cell counts per sample were estimated from amplification of reference gene primers within the assay. Sequence reads were collapsed and filtered to measure the absolute abundance of every unique TCRbeta CDR3 rearrangement. For each sample, productive Simpson clonality was calculated as the square root of Simpson's diversity index over productive rearrangements. The clones in this table, taken by TCRdb from immuneACCESS, are in-frame only. Not every clone is retained; where verified, under half of the shortfall comes from an unresolved V gene, and the cause of the rest is unknown. V, J and clone size are taken as reported in that table, and D and trimming were inferred from the DNA itself. The sample profile shows 300,000 to 500,000 clones; 85% to 90% of them were found once. Jointly, the top ten make up around 0.91% of the sample.

CDR1 and CDR2, looked up from the germline V gene (reference sequence), are SGHNT and YYREEE. Trimming costs V 0 bases and J 8 bases, and their ends lie 23 bases apart. From cysteine to phenylalanine, the CDR3 is 17 amino acids long. Of all the DNA, just the CDR3 is kept, 51 bases in frame from base 1. The source of the sample is a study of blood T cell repertoires in COVID-19 (dated by TCRdb to 2020 to 2022). Regarding the study in general: The collaborator samples originated in the United States, Italy and Spain and spanned the acute and convalescent phases of COVID-19. The material from the prospective study consisted of cDNA or gDNA derived from T cells, B-cell-depleted T cells, or PBMCs. The dataset comprised deeply sampled blood TCRbeta repertoires from subjects exposed to, actively infected with, or recovered from COVID-19. The repertoires were released in a freely available public database intended as a resource for research on the immune response to SARS-CoV-2. The samples were drawn from the first 160 participants of the ongoing ImmuneRACE study and from 1,254 subjects provided by 6 global collaborators. A de-identified subject ID, COVID-19 status, age in years and sex were almost always included in the sample metadata. Where available, HLA class I and class II types were taken from metadata supplied by the sample provider and were not determined by assay-based typing. General conclusions and limits of the study: Clinical and demographic metadata were provided uncurated, with the amount varying by source and participant.

The sequenced sample consisted of PBMCs or T cells enriched from blood (not recorded which). The sequence derives from a woman under 40 with acute COVID-19. The chain is assembled from TRBV5-4 and TRBJ1-2; TRBD1 is a weak D gene call, 6 bases matching. The nucleotide sequence reads as follows: TGTGCCAGCAGCTTGGGTCGGGGCCAGGGGCTTGGAGTAGGCTACACCTTC. Its protein reads: CASSLGRGQGLGVGYTF. Reference TRBV5-4 and TRBJ1-2 genes cover what lies past the CDR3, so the full variable domain is ETGVTQSPTHLIKTRGQQVTLRCSSQSGHNTVSWYQQALGQGPQFIFQYYREEENGRGNFPPRFSGLQFPNYSSELNVNALELDDSALYLCASSLGRGQGLGVGYTFGSGTRLTVV.